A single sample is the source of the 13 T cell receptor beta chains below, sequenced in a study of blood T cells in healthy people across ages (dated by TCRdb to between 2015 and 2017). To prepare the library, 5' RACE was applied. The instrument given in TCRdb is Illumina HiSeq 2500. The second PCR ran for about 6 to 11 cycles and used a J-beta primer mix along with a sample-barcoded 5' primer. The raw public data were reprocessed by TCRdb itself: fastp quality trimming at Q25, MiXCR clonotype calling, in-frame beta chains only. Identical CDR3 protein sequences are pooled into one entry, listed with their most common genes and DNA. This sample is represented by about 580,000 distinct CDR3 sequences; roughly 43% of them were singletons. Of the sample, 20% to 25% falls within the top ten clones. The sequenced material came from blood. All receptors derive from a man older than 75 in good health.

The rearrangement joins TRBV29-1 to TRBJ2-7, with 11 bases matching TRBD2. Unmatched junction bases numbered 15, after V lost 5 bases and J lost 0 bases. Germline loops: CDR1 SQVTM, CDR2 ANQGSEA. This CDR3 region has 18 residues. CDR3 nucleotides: TGCAGCGTTCTAGCGGGACTAGCGGCCAAAGGTAACTCCTACGAGCAGTACTTC. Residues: CSVLAGLAAKGNSYEQYF.

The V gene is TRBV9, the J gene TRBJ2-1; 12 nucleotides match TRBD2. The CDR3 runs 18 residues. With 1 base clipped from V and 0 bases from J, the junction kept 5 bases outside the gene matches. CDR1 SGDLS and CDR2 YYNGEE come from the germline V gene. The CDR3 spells CASSVRLAGGSSYNEQFF. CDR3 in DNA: TGTGCCAGCAGCGTACGGCTAGCGGGAGGGAGCTCCTACAATGAGCAGTTCTTC.

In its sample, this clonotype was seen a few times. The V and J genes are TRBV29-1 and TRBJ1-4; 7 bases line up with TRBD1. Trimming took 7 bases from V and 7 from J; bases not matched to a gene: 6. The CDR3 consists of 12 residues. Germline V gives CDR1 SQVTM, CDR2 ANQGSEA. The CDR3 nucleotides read TGCAGCGGTCGGACAGGAGGTGAAAAACTGTTTTTT. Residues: CSGRTGGEKLFF.

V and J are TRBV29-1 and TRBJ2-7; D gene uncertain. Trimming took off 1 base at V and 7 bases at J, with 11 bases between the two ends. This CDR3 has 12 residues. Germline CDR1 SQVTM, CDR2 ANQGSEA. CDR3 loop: CSVEGIANEQYF. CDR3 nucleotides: TGCAGCGTTGAAGGGATAGCTAATGAGCAGTACTTC.

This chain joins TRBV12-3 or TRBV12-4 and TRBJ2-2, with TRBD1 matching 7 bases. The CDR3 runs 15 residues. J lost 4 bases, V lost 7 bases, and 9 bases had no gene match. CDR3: CASTPDRMITGELFF. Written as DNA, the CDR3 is TGTGCCAGCACCCCGGACAGGATGATCACCGGGGAGCTGTTTTTT.

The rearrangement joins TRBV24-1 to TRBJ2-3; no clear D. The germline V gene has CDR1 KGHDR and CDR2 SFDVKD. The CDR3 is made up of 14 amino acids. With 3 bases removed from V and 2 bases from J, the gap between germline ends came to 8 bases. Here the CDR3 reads CATSDGQYTDTQYF. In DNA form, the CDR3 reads TGTGCCACCAGTGATGGCCAGTACACAGATACGCAGTATTTT.

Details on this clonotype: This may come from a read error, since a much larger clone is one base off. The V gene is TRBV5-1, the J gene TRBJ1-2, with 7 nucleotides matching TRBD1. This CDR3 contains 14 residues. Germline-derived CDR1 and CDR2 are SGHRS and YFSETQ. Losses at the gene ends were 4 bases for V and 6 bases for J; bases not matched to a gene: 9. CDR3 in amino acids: CASSMAQGVDGYTF. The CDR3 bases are TGCGCCAGCAGCATGGCCCAGGGGGTCGATGGCTACACCTTC. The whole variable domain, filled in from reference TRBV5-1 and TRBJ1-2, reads KAGVTQTPRYLIKTRGQQVTLSCSPISGHRSVSWYQQTPGQGLQFLFEYFSETQRNKGNFPGRFSGRQFSNSRSEMNVSTLELGDSALYLCASSMAQGVDGYTFGSGTRLTVV.

CDR3 DNA sequence: TGTGCCAGCAGTGAAAGTCCGGGTAGAAGCGGTGGCTACACCTTC. Its translation is CASSESPGRSGGYTF. The chain couples TRBV2 to TRBJ1-2; no clear D gene. V was cut by 2 bases and J by 7 bases, with 17 bases left in between. The CDR3 has 15 amino acids. In germline, CDR1 is SNHLY, CDR2 FYNNEI.

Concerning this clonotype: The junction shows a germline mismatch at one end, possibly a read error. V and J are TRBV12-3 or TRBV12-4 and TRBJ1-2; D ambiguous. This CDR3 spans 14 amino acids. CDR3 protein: CASTQWREGYGCTF. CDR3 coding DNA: TGTGCCAGCACCCAATGGCGGGAGGGCTATGGCTGCACCTTC.

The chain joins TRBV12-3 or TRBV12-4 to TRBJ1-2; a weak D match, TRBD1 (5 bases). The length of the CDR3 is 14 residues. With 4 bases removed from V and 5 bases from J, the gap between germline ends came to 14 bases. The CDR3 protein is CASSSGPLGYGYTF. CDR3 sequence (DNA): TGTGCCAGCAGTTCGGGACCGTTGGGGTATGGCTACACCTTC.

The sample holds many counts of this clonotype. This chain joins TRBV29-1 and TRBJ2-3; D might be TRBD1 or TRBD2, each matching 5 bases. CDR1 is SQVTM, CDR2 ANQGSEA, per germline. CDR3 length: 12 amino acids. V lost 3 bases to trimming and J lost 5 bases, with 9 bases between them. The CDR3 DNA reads TGCAGCGTTGACCAGGGAGAAGATACGCAGTATTTT. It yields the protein CSVDQGEDTQYF.

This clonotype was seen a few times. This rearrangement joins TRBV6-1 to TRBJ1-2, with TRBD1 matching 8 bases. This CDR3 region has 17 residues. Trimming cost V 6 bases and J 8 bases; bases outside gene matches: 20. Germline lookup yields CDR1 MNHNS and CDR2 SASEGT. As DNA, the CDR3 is TGTGCCAGCAGGGTACCAAACCGGGCAGGGGGCGAGGAAGGCTACACCTTC. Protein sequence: CASRVPNRAGGEEGYTF.

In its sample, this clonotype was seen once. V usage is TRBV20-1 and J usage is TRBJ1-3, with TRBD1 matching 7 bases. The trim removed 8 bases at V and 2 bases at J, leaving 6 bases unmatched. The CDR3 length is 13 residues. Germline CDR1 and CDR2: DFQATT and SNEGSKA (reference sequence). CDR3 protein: CSSRQGAGNTIYF. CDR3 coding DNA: TGCAGTTCCCGACAGGGTGCTGGAAACACCATATATTTT.